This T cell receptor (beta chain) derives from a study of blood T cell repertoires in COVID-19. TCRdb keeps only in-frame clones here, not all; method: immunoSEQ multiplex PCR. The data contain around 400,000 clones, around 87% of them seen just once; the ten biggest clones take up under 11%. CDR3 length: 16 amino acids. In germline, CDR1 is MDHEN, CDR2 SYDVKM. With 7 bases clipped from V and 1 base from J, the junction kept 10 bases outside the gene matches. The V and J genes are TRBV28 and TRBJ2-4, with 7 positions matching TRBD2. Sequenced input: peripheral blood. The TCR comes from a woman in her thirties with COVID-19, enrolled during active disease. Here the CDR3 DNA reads TGTGCCAGCACCCCCGGGGAGGGGCGGGCCAAAAACATTCAGTACTTC. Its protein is CASTPGEGRAKNIQYF.